This TCR beta chain is drawn from a study of blood T cell repertoires in COVID-19. Background on the study: Whether acute or convalescent, the COVID-19 samples came from the United States, Italy and Spain. From T cells, B-cell-depleted T cells, or PBMCs came the material, which was cDNA or gDNA.

The germline V gene encodes CDR1 MNHEY and CDR2 SMNVEV (reference sequence). Trimming left V 5 bases short and J 2 bases short, with 12 bases between. The CDR3 totals 14 residues. This table comes from immunoSEQ multiplex PCR, and its TCRdb copy is limited to in-frame clones, with some not included. The data hold about 20,000 clones, with 86% observed a single time. The sample consisted of peripheral blood. J is TRBJ1-2 and V is TRBV27; TRBD1 might be the D (6 bases). This sequence originates from a man between 50 and 59 years old with active COVID-19. As DNA, the CDR3 is TGTGCCAGCAGTCCTCAGGGGCAGAACTATGGCTACACCTTC. It translates to CASSPQGQNYGYTF.